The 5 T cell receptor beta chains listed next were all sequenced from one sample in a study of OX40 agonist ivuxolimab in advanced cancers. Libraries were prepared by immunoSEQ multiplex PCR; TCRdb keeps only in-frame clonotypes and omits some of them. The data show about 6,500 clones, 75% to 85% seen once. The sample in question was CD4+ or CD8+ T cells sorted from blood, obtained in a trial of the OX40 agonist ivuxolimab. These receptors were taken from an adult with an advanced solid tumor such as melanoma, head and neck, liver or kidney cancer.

DNA for the CDR3: TGTGCCAGCAGGCCCGGGACAGGGTCACCTAATGAAAAACTGTTTTTT. Translation: CASRPGTGSPNEKLFF. This chain connects TRBV7-8 to TRBJ1-4; 9 bases agree with TRBD1. The CDR3 runs 16 residues. Losses at the gene ends were 6 bases for V and 3 bases for J; bases not matched to a gene: 8. CDR1 is SGHVS and CDR2 is FQNEAQ in the germline V gene.

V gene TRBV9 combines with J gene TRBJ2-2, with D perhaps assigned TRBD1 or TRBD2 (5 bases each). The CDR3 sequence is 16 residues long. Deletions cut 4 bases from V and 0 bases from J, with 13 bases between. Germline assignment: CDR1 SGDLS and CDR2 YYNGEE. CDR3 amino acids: CASSHNRDANTGELFF. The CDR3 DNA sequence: TGTGCCAGCAGCCACAATAGGGACGCGAACACCGGGGAGCTGTTTTTT.

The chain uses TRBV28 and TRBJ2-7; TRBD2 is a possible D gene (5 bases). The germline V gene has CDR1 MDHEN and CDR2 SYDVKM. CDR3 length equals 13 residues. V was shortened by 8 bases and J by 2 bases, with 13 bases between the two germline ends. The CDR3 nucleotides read TGTGCCAGCCAATCCCGGGGTCCCTACGAGCAGTACTTC. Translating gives CASQSRGPYEQYF.

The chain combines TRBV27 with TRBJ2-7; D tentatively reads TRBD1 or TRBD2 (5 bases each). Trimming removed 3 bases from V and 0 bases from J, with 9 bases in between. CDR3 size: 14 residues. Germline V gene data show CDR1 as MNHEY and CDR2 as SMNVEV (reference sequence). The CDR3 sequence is CASSFSGHSYEQYF. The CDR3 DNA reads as TGTGCCAGCAGTTTTTCGGGGCACTCCTACGAGCAGTACTTC.

CDR3 residues: CASSFRRYSNQPQHF. The DNA of the CDR3 is TGTGCCAGCAGTTTCAGGCGGTATAGCAATCAGCCCCAGCATTTT. This sequence joins TRBV28 and TRBJ1-5; no reliable D call. Germline V gene sequence: CDR1 MDHEN, CDR2 SYDVKM. The CDR3 has 15 residues. Trimming left V 3 bases short and J 0 bases short, with 9 bases between.